The 4 T cell receptor beta chains below all came from one sample that was sequenced in a study of PD-L1 blockade in urothelial cancer. Repertoires were generated with immunoSEQ multiplex PCR, while TCRdb's copy carries only in-frame clones and drops some. This table holds about 74,000 clones, around four fifths found once. Sequencing was performed on PBMCs, taken around atezolizumab (anti-PD-L1) treatment. These receptors were obtained from a man in his 70s with urothelial cancer.

The chain combines TRBV5-1 with TRBJ2-1; TRBD2 is a possible D gene (6 bases). The V end lost 0 bases, the J end lost 6 bases, and 16 bases lay between the germline ends. Germline lookup yields CDR1 SGHRS and CDR2 YFSETQ. This CDR3 is 16 amino acids long. CDR3 in DNA: TGCGCCAGCAGCTTGGGAGGTCCGACTAGTCTCAATGAGCAGTTCTTC. Protein product: CASSLGGPTSLNEQFF. The variable domain in full, completed from reference TRBV5-1 and TRBJ2-1, reads KAGVTQTPRYLIKTRGQQVTLSCSPISGHRSVSWYQQTPGQGLQFLFEYFSETQRNKGNFPGRFSGRQFSNSRSEMNVSTLELGDSALYLCASSLGGPTSLNEQFFGPGTRLTVL.

V gene TRBV4-2 combines with J gene TRBJ2-1, with a tentative D call TRBD2 (6 bases). The germline CDR1 and CDR2 sequences are LGHNA and YNFKEQ. The CDR3 contains 17 residues. V lost 4 bases, J lost 7 bases, and 23 bases lay in between. The CDR3 is CASSPGEGGRTVNEQFF. CDR3 coding DNA: TGTGCCAGCAGCCCCGGCGAGGGAGGCCGTACTGTTAATGAGCAGTTCTTC.

This rearrangement joins TRBV15 to TRBJ1-1, with D hard to call. Per the germline V gene, CDR1 is LNHNV and CDR2 is YYDKDF (reference sequence). Between the trimmed V and J ends, which lost 5 bases and 10 bases, there was a span of 14 bases. The CDR3 runs 12 residues. The CDR3 region is CATSPREGRAFF. The CDR3 DNA follows: TGTGCCACCAGCCCCCGGGAAGGGCGAGCTTTCTTT.

The chain is built from TRBV5-1 and TRBJ2-7; TRBD1 is a possible D gene (5 bases). CDR3 length equals 13 residues. Trimming took 4 bases from V and 2 from J, leaving 10 bases between them. The germline V gene encodes CDR1 SGHRS and CDR2 YFSETQ. The CDR3 sequence: CASSLDIPYEQYF. The CDR3 DNA reads TGCGCCAGCAGCCTGGACATCCCCTACGAGCAGTACTTC.